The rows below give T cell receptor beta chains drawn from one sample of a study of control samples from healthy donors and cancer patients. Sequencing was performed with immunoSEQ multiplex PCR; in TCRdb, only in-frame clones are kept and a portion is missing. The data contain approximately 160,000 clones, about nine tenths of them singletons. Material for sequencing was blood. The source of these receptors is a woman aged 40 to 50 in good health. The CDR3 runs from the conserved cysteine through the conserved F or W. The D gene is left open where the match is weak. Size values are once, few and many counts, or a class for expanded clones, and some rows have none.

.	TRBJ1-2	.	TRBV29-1	CSVPDGPERGGYTF	TGCAGCGTTCCAGACGGGCCTGAAAGGGGCGGCTACACCTTC
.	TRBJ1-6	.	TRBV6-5	CASTRQSSYNSPLHF	TGTGCCAGCACCCGCCAGAGCTCCTATAATTCACCCCTCCACTTT
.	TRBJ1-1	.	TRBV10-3	CAIRGGSSNTEAFF	TGTGCCATCAGGGGTGGAAGCTCGAACACTGAAGCTTTCTTT
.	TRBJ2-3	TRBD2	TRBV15	CATSSPAGGTPDTQYF	TGTGCCACCAGCAGCCCGGCGGGGGGAACCCCAGATACGCAGTATTTT
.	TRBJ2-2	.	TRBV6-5	CASSFGQLTGELFF	TGTGCCAGCAGTTTCGGCCAACTCACCGGGGAGCTGTTTTTT
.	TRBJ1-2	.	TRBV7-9	CASSWETDGYTF	TGTGCCAGCAGCTGGGAGACCGACGGCTACACCTTC
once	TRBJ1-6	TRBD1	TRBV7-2	CASSLAGQGAVGGNSPLHF	TGTGCCAGCAGCTTAGCGGGACAGGGGGCGGTCGGGGGGAATTCACCCCTCCACTTT
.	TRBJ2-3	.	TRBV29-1	CSVGGGVSTDTQYF	TGCAGCGTTGGAGGCGGGGTTAGCACAGATACGCAGTATTTT
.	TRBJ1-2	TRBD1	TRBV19	CASTLSGTGDGYTF	TGTGCCAGTACCCTCTCGGGGACAGGGGACGGCTACACCTTC
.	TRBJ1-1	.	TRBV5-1	CASSGSGLNTEAFF	TGCGCCAGCAGCGGATCCGGGTTAAACACTGAAGCTTTCTTT
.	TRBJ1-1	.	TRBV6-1	CASSDWDTEAFF	TGTGCCAGCAGTGATTGGGACACTGAAGCTTTCTTT
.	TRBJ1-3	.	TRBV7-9	CASSPNDRGNTIYF	TGTGCCAGCAGCCCGAACGACAGAGGAAACACCATATATTTT
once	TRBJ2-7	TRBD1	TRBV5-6	CASSLVGTGLPYEQYF	TGTGCCAGCAGCTTGGTGGGGACAGGGTTACCCTACGAGCAGTACTTC
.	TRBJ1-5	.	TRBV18	CASSPSLYPAFRDNQPQHF	TGTGCCAGCTCACCCAGCCTATACCCCGCCTTTAGGGACAATCAGCCCCAGCATTTT
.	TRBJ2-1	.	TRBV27	CASSLIYEQFF	TGTGCCAGCAGTTTAATCTATGAGCAGTTCTTC
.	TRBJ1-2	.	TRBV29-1	CSVVSVEEYGYTF	TGCAGCGTTGTATCCGTAGAGGAGTATGGCTACACCTTC
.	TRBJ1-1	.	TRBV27	CASSFAHEAFF	TGTGCCAGCAGCTTTGCACACGAAGCTTTCTTT
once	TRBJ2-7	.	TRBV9	CASSVGQASSYEQYF	TGTGCCAGCAGCGTAGGTCAGGCCTCCTCCTACGAGCAGTACTTC
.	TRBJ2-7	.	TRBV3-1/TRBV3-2	CASSHKLEASYEQYF	TGTGCCAGCAGCCATAAACTAGAAGCCTCCTACGAGCAGTACTTC
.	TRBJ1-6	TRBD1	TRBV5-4	CASSPAESGTGTSPLHF	TGTGCCAGCAGCCCAGCAGAATCCGGGACAGGAACTTCACCCCTCCACTTT
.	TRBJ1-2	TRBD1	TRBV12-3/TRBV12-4	CASSLTGLPGYTF	TGTGCCAGCAGTTTGACAGGGCTCCCTGGCTACACCTTC
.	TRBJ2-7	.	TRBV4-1	CASSQDRNEQYF	TGCGCCAGCAGCCAAGATCGCAACGAGCAGTACTTC
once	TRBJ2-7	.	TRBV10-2	CASSEAGRHEQYF	TGCGCCAGCAGTGAGGCAGGGCGGCACGAGCAGTACTTC
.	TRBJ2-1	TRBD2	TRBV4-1	CASSQALRGSSYNEQFF	TGCGCCAGCAGCCAAGCCTTGCGGGGGAGCTCCTACAATGAGCAGTTCTTC
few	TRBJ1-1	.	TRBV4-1	CASSRGGLNTEAFF	TGCGCCAGCAGCCGAGGGGGTTTGAACACTGAAGCTTTCTTT
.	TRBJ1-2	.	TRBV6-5	CASVADRIVRNGYTF	TGTGCCAGTGTCGCAGACAGGATTGTTAGAAATGGCTACACCTTC
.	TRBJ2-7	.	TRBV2	CASARRQAGRYEQYF	TGTGCCAGCGCAAGAAGACAGGCCGGACGCTACGAGCAGTACTTC
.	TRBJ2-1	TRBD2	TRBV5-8	CASSLDPSGGRNEQFF	TGTGCCAGCAGCTTGGATCCTAGCGGGGGGCGCAATGAGCAGTTCTTC
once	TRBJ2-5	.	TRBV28	CASSRWAQGAYQETQYF	TGTGCCAGCAGTAGGTGGGCACAGGGAGCTTACCAAGAGACCCAGTACTTC
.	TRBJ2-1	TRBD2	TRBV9	CASSVGAGGIYEQFF	TGTGCCAGCAGCGTAGGCGCGGGGGGTATATATGAGCAGTTCTTC
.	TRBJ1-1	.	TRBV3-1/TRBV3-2	CASSHGDTEAFF	TGTGCCAGCAGCCACGGGGACACTGAAGCTTTCTTT
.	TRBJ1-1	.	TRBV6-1	CASSEYRGTEAFF	TGTGCCAGCAGTGAATATCGGGGCACTGAAGCTTTCTTT
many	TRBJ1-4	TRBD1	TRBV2	CASSAGTGNEKLFF	TGTGCCAGCAGTGCCGGGACAGGGAATGAAAAACTGTTTTTT
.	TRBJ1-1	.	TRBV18	CASSPGESTEAFF	TGTGCCAGCTCACCTGGGGAGAGCACTGAAGCTTTCTTT
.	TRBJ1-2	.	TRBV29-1	CSVGDTKSYTF	TGCAGCGTCGGGGACACGAAGAGCTACACCTTC
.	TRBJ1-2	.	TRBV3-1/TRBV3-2	CASSQDTGWDGYTF	TGTGCCAGCAGCCAAGATACAGGGTGGGATGGCTACACCTTC
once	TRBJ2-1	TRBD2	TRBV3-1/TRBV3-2	CASSPGLAGGYNEQFF	TGTGCCAGCAGCCCGGGACTAGCGGGGGGATACAATGAGCAGTTCTTC
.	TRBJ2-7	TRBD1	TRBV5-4	CASSPAGTGGSYEQYF	TGTGCCAGCAGCCCGGCGGGGACAGGGGGCTCCTACGAGCAGTACTTC
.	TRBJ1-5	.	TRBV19	CASSPPRGWQPQHF	TGTGCCAGTAGTCCGCCGAGGGGATGGCAGCCCCAGCATTTT
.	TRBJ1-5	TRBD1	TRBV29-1	CSVGGSGGGAAQHF	TGCAGCGTTGGGGGGTCAGGGGGGGGTGCGGCCCAGCATTTT
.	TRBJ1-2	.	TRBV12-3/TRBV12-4	CASSLPGIYGYTF	TGTGCCAGCAGTTTGCCAGGGATCTATGGCTACACCTTC
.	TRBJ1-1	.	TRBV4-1	CASSQVRTAEAFF	TGCGCCAGCAGCCAAGTTCGGACAGCCGAAGCTTTCTTT
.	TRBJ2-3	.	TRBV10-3	CAPSTRGTDTQYF	TGTGCCCCGAGCACTCGGGGCACAGATACGCAGTATTTT
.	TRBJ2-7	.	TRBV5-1	CASSLGLVYEQYF	TGCGCCAGCAGCCTCGGACTTGTCTACGAGCAGTACTTC
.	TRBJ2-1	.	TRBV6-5	CASSYQDTDRGQFF	TGTGCCAGCAGTTACCAAGATACGGACCGCGGGCAGTTCTTC
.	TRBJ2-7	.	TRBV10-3	CAISESGNGEQYF	TGTGCCATCAGTGAGTCGGGGAACGGCGAGCAGTACTTC
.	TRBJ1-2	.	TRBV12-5	CASGLDEKAGYTF	TGTGCTAGTGGTTTGGACGAGAAAGCTGGCTACACCTTC
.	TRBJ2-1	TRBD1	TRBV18	CASSLTRTGGQIGEQFF	TGTGCCAGCTCACTAACCCGGACAGGGGGTCAGATAGGTGAGCAGTTCTTC